The sequence of this T cell receptor beta chain was determined in a study of T cell changes during pregnancy in multiple sclerosis. On this clone: The sample holds other DNA sequences that translate to the same CDR3.

The CDR3 covers 14 residues. Looked up from germline, CDR1 is MNHEY and CDR2 is SMNVEV (reference sequence). Trimming pared 6 bases from V and 1 base from J, leaving 9 bases between. Clones were sequenced by immunoSEQ multiplex PCR, and TCRdb holds only the in-frame ones, with some missing. The data hold around 50,000 clones, with 85% to 95% observed a single time. The source is a female donor with multiple sclerosis, enrolled in a pregnancy study. This sequence joins TRBV27 and TRBJ2-2, with D tentatively TRBD1 (6 bases). The sequenced sample was CD8+ T cells from peripheral blood mononuclear cells, obtained in the first trimester of pregnancy. Here the CDR3 DNA reads TGTGCCAGCAGCCTGGGACAGAACACCGGGGAGCTGTTTTTT. This encodes CASSLGQNTGELFF.